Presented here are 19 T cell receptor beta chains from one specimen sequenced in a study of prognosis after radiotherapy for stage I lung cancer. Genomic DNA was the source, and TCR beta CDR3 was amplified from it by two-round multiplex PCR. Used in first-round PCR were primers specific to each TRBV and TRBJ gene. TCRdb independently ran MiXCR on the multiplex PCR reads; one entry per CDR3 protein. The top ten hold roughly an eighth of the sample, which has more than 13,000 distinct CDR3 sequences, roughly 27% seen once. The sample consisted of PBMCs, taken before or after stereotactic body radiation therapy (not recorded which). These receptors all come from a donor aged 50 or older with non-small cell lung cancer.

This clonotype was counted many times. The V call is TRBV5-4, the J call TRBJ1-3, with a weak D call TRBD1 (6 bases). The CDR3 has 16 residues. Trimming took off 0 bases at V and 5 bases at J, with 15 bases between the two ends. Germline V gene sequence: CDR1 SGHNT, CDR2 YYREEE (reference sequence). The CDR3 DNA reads TGTGCCAGCAGCTTGGATGGGGGCAGGGCTCGAAACACCATATATTTT. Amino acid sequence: CASSLDGGRARNTIYF. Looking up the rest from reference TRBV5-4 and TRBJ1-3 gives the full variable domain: ETGVTQSPTHLIKTRGQQVTLRCSSQSGHNTVSWYQQALGQGPQFIFQYYREEENGRGNFPPRFSGLQFPNYSSELNVNALELDDSALYLCASSLDGGRARNTIYFGEGSWLTVV.

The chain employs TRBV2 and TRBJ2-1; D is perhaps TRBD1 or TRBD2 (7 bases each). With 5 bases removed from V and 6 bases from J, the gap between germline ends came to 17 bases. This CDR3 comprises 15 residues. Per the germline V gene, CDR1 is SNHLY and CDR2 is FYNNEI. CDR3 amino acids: CASSCPDREGNEQFF. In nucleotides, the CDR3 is TGTGCCAGCAGTTGTCCCGACAGGGAGGGCAATGAGCAGTTCTTC.

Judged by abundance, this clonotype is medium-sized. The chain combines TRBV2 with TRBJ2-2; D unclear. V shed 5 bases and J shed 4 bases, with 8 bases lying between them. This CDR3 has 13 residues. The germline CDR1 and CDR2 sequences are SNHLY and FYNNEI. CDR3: CASSNRGTGELFF. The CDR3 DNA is TGTGCCAGCAGTAATAGAGGCACCGGGGAGCTGTTTTTT.

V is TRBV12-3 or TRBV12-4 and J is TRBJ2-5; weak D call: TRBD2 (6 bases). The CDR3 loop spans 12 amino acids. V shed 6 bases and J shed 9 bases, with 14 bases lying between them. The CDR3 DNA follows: TGTGCCAGCAGGCGGGATGGGGGGTCCCAGTACTTC. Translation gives CASRRDGGSQYF.

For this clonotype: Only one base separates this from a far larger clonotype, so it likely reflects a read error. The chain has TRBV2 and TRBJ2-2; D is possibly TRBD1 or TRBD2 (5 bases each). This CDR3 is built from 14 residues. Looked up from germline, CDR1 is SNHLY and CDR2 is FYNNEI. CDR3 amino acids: CVSSVQAEGGELFF. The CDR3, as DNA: TGTGTCAGCAGCGTACAGGCAGAGGGCGGGGAGCTGTTTTTT.

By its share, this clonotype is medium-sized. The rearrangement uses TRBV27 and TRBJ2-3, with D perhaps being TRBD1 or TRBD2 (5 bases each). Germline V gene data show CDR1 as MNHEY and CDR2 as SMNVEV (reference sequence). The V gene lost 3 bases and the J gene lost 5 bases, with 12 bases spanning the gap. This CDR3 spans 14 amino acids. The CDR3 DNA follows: TGTGCCAGCAGTTTTCAGGGTGCGGGAGATACGCAGTATTTT. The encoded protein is CASSFQGAGDTQYF.

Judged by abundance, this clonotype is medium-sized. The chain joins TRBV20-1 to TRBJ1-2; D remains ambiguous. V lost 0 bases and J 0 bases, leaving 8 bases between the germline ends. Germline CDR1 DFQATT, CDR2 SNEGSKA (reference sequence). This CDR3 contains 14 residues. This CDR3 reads CSARDNRANYGYTF. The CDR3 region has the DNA TGCAGTGCTAGAGATAACAGAGCTAACTATGGCTACACCTTC.

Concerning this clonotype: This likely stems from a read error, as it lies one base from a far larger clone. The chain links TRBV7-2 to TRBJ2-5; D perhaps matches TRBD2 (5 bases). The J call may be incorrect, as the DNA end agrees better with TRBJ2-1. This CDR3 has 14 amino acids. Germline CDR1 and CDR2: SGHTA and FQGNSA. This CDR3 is CASSFALAFNEQFF. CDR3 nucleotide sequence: TGTGCCAGCAGTTTCGCCCTAGCCTTCAATGAGCAGTTCTTC.

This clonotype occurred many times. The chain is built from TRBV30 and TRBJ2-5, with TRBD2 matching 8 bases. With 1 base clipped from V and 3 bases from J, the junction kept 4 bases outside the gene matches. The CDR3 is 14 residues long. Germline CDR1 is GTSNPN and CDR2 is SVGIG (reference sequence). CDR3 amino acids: CAWSGLARKETQYF. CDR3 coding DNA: TGTGCCTGGAGTGGACTAGCGAGGAAAGAGACCCAGTACTTC.

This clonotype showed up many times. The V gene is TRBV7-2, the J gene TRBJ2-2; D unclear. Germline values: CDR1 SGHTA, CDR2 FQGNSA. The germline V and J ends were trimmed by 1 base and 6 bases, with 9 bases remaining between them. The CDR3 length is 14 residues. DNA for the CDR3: TGTGCCAGCAGCTTAGAGACTGGTGCCGGGGAGCTGTTTTTT. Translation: CASSLETGAGELFF.

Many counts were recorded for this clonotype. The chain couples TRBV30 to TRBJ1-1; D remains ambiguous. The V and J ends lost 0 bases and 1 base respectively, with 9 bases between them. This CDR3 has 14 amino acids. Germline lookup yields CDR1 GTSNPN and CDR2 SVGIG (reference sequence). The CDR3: CAWSVIRGNTEAFF. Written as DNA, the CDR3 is TGTGCCTGGAGTGTTATCCGGGGGAACACTGAAGCTTTCTTT.

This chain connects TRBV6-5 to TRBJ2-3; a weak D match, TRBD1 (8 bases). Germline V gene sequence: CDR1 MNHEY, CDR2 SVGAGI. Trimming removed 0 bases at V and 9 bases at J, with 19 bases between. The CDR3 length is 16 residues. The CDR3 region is CASSYSTGEGKKTQYF. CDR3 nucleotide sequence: TGTGCCAGCAGTTACTCGACAGGGGAGGGAAAGAAAACGCAGTATTTT.

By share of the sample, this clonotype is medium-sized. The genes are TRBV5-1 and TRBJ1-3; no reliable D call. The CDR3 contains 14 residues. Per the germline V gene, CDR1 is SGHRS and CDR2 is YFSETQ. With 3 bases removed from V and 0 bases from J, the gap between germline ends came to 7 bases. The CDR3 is CASSSGYSGNTIYF. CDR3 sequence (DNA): TGCGCCAGCAGCTCGGGTTACTCTGGAAACACCATATATTTT. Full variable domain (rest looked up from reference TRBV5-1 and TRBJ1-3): KAGVTQTPRYLIKTRGQQVTLSCSPISGHRSVSWYQQTPGQGLQFLFEYFSETQRNKGNFPGRFSGRQFSNSRSEMNVSTLELGDSALYLCASSSGYSGNTIYFGEGSWLTVV.

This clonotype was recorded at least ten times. CDR3 loop: CASSSQTDQPQHF. DNA of the CDR3: TGTGCCAGCAGCTCACAAACTGATCAGCCCCAGCATTTT. The chain employs TRBV7-2 and TRBJ1-5; D uncertain. V lost 4 bases and J lost 5, with 9 bases in between. This CDR3 has 13 amino acids. Looked up from germline, CDR1 is SGHTA and CDR2 is FQGNSA. Complete variable domain (other parts from reference TRBV7-2 and TRBJ1-5): GAGVSQSPSNKVTEKGKDVELRCDPISGHTALYWYRQSLGQGLEFLIYFQGNSAPDKSGLPSDRFSAERTGGSVSTLTIQRTQQEDSAVYLCASSSQTDQPQHFGDGTRLSIL.

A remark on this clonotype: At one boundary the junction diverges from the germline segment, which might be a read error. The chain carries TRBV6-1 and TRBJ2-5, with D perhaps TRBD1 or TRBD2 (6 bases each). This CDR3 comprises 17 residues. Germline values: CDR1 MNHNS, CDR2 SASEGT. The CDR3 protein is CASRRLVGGKPQENQYF. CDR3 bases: TGTGCCAGCAGGCGACTAGTGGGGGGCAAACCTCAAGAGAACCAGTACTTC.

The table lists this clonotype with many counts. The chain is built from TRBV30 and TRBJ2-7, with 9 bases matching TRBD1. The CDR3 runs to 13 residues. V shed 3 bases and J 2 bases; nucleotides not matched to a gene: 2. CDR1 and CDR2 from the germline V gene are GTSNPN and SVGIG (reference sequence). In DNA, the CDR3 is TGTGCCTGGAGAGGGACAGGGACCTACGAGCAGTACTTC. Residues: CAWRGTGTYEQYF.

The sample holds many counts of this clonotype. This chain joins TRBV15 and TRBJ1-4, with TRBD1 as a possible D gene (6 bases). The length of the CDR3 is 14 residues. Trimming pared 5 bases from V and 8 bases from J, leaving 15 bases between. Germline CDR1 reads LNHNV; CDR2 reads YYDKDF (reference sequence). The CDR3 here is CATSPRTGLEKLFF. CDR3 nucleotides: TGTGCCACCAGCCCCCGAACAGGGCTAGAAAAACTGTTTTTT.

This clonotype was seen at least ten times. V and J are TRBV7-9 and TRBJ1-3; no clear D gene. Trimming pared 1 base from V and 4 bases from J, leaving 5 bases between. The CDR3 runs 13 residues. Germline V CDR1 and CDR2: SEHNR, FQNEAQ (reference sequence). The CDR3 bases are TGTGCCAGCAGCTTAGACGGAGGAAACACCATATATTTT. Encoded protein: CASSLDGGNTIYF. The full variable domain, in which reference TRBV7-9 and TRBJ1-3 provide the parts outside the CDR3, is DTGVSQNPRHKITKRGQNVTFRCDPISEHNRLYWYRQTLGQGPEFLTYFQNEAQLEKSRLLSDRFSAERPKGSFSTLEIQRTEQGDSAMYLCASSLDGGNTIYFGEGSWLTVV.

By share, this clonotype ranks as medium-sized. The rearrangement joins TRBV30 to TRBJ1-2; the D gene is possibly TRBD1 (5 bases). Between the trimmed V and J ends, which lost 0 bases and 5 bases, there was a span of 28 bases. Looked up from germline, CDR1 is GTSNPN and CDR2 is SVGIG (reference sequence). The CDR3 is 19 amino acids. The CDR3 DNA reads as TGTGCCTGGAGTGTTTTTTTTCCCAAGACAGCGCAACTTAATTATGGCTACACCTTC. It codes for CAWSVFFPKTAQLNYGYTF. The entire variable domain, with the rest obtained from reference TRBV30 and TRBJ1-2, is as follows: SQTIHQWPATLVQPVGSPLSLECTVEGTSNPNLYWYRQAAGRGLQLLFYSVGIGQISSEVPQNLSASRPQDRQFILSSKKLLLSDSGFYLCAWSVFFPKTAQLNYGYTFGSGTRLTVV.